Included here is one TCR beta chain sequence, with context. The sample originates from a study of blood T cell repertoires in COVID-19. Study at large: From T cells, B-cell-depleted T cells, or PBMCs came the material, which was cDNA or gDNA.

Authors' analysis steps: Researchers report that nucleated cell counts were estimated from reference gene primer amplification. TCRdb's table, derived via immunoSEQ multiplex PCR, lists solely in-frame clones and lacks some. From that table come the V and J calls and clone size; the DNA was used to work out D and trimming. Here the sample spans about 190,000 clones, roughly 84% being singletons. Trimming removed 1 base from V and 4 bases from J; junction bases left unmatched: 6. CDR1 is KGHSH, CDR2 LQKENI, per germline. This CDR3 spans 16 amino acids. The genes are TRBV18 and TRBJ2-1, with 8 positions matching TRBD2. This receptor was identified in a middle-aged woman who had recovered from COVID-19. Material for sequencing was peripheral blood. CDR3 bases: TGTGCCAGCTCACCACGTTCACCTAGCGGGTACAATGAGCAGTTCTTC. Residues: CASSPRSPSGYNEQFF. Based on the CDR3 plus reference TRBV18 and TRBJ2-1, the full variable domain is NAGVMQNPRHLVRRRGQEARLRCSPMKGHSHVYWYRQLPEEGLKFMVYLQKENIIDESGMPKERFSAEFPKEGPSILRIQQVVRGDSAAYFCASSPRSPSGYNEQFFGPGTRLTVL.